The 3 T cell receptor beta chains listed next were all sequenced from one sample in a study of a mutant IDH1 vaccine in newly diagnosed glioma. The sample's time point: week 47, end of study. Mutant IDH1 20-mer peptide, at 300 ug, made up each vaccine dose, with topical imiquimod. The protocol was immunoSEQ multiplex PCR, while the TCRdb copy is restricted to in-frame clones and leaves out a portion. The sample yields about 23,000 clones, 84% seen once. These receptors lack a known antigen. The material sequenced was PBMCs, taken from a glioma patient whose treatment included an IDH1 peptide vaccine. These receptors came from a middle-aged man with glioma.

This chain links TRBV4-2 with TRBJ2-7; D not certain. The CDR3 spans 14 residues. V was clipped by 2 bases and J by 2 bases, with 10 bases between them. In germline, CDR1 is LGHNA, CDR2 YNFKEQ. The CDR3, as DNA: TGTGCCAGCAGCCAACCACTTGGGGCCTACGAGCAGTACTTC. Translation: CASSQPLGAYEQYF.

This clone was seen more than once but under ten times. DNA of the CDR3: TGTGCCATCAGTGCAGACGGGCCCCTTAGCGATACGCAGTATTTT. This translates into CAISADGPLSDTQYF. The chain has TRBV10-3 and TRBJ2-3; D unresolved. Germline CDR1 ENHRY, CDR2 SYGVKD. Trimming took 4 bases from V and 6 from J, leaving 17 bases between them. The CDR3 length is 15 residues.

V and J are TRBV7-8 and TRBJ1-5; 8 bases agree with TRBD1. The CDR3 extends over 17 amino acids. The V and J ends lost 5 bases and 4 bases, in that order; junction bases with no gene match: 13. CDR1 SGHVS and CDR2 FQNEAQ come from the germline V gene. The CDR3 nucleotides are TGTGCCAGCAGCGCAGGACAGGGAAACTCTGAAAATCAGCCCCAGCATTTT. Encoded protein: CASSAGQGNSENQPQHF.